Detailed here is one TCR beta chain. The antigen remains unidentified. Germline is not matched at one junction end, which may reflect a read error. The sample carries other DNA sequences with the same CDR3. The data belong to a study of cytomegalovirus exposure and HLA in healthy donors. PCR employed 60 Vbeta and 13 Jbeta primers. Sequencing was performed with immunoSEQ multiplex PCR; in TCRdb, only in-frame clones are kept and a portion is missing. The sample has roughly 170,000 clones, roughly 80% seen once; the top ten hold 1.3%. General study points: Later analysis associated a missense DCLRE1C variant with TCR beta V- and J-gene trimming.

The material sequenced was PBMCs. The origin of this receptor is a man aged 25 to 40 in good health and CMV-seronegative.

The CDR3 region is CASSLGQGAGGAFF. In DNA form, the CDR3 reads TGTGCCAGCAGTTTAGGACAGGGGGCGGGTGGAGCTTTCTTT. The V gene is TRBV7-9, the J gene TRBJ1-1; 11 bases agree with TRBD1. From germline, CDR1 is SEHNR and CDR2 FQNEAQ (reference sequence). CDR3 length: 14 amino acids.